This entry is about one TCR beta chain. The data belong to a study of blood T cell repertoires in COVID-19. About the study: Sources were T cells, B-cell-depleted T cells, or PBMCs; the material itself was cDNA or gDNA.

Germline CDR1 is LGHNA and CDR2 is YNFKEQ. V was pared by 1 base and J by 3 bases, with 12 bases between. This CDR3 is built from 15 residues. This table comes from immunoSEQ multiplex PCR, and its TCRdb copy is limited to in-frame clones, with some not included. Of around 160,000 clones in the sample, around 89% were seen once. This TCR derives from a woman aged 25 to 39 with acute COVID-19. V gene TRBV4-2 combines with J gene TRBJ1-1; D gene ambiguous. Sequenced input: PBMCs or T cells enriched from blood (not recorded which). The CDR3 loop is CASSQVPAGHTEAFF. The CDR3 DNA sequence: TGTGCCAGCAGCCAAGTTCCCGCAGGCCACACTGAAGCTTTCTTT.